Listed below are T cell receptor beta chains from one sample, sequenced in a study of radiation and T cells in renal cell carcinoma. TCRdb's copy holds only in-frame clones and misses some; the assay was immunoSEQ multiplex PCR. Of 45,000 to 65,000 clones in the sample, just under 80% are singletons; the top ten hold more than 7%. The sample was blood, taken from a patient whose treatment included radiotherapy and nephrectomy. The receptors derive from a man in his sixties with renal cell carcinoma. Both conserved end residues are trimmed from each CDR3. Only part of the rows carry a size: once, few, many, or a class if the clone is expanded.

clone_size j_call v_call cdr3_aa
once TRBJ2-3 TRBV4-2 ASSQLSGTDTQY
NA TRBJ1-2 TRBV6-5 ASSPPGVGGYT
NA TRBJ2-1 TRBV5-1 ASSLEPVSSSYNEQF
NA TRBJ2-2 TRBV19 ASSSVRGLADEFNTGELF
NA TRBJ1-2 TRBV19 ASSQDPTHGYT
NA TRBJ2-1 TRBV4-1 ASSQEPPGQFFYEQF
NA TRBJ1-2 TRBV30 AWSVIRTGGFGYT
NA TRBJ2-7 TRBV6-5 ASSRSRADYEQY
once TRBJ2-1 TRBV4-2 ASSQVKAPYNEQF
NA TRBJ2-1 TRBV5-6 ASTFLDGMSSYNEQF
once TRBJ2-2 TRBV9 ASSSRGLAGGFPRELF
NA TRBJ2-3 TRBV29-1 SAHPWGLATDTQY
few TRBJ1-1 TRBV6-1 ASSPRQGLNTEAF
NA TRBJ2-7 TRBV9 ASSPSGQGASEQY
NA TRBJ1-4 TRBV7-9 ASSLAGATNAEKLF
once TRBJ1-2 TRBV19 ASSIGGRGYT
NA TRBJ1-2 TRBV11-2 ASSLAGQGSGYT
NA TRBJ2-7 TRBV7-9 ASSLAGGGEQY
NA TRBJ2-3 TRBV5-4 ASSTSGGTDTQY
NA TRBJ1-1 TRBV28 ASSLEPNTEAF
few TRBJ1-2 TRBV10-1 ASSVDGSYGYT
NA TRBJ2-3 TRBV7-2 ASSQMPLAGGIDTQY
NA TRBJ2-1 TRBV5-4 ASSFLGTGNGDEQF
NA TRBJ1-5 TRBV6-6 ASSKQGSNQPQH
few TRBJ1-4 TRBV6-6 ASSVSGTDGEKLF
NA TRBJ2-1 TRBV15 ATSRERTSGPNAF
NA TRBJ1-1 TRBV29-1 SVPFGNTEAF
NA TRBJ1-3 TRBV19 ASSTTGVRNTIY
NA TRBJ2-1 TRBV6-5 ASRASGYNEQF
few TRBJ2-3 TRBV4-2 ASSGLARTDTQY
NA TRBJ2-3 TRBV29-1 SVALAKDTQY
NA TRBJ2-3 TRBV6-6 ASSYPERENTQY
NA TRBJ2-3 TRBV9 ASSVLGQSADTQY
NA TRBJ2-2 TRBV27 ASSLTSRVNTGELF
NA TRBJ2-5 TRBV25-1 ASSEWGLTGEETQY
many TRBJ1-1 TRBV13 ASLTGVNTEAF